These 26 T cell receptor beta chains share one sample of origin, sequenced in a study of shared T cell receptors in the human thymus. Clones were read by immunoSEQ multiplex PCR, and TCRdb kept only the in-frame ones, dropping some. The table lists a few hundred thousand clones, around 93% of them singletons. Specimen: thymocytes. These TCRs come from a human donor.

The rearrangement uses TRBV4-1 and TRBJ1-1; possible D gene TRBD1, 5 bases. The CDR3 length is 16 residues. V was clipped by 3 bases and J by 3 bases, with 17 bases between them. Looked up from germline, CDR1 is MGHRA and CDR2 is YSYEKL. CDR3: CASSQGTVRHHTEAFF. DNA of the CDR3: TGCGCCAGCAGCCAGGGGACGGTACGCCATCACACTGAAGCTTTCTTT.

J is TRBJ2-3 and V is TRBV10-1; D unresolved. This CDR3 is built from 14 residues. V dropped 5 bases and J dropped 2 bases, with 11 bases sitting between them. In germline, CDR1 is WNHNN, CDR2 SYGVQD (reference sequence). The CDR3 protein is CASSRHLPTDTQYF. CDR3 DNA sequence: TGCGCCAGCAGTAGGCACTTACCCACAGATACGCAGTATTTT.

The J gene is TRBJ2-5, the V gene TRBV10-1; D gene uncertain. V was clipped by 2 bases and J by 0 bases, with 7 bases between them. CDR1 and CDR2 (germline): WNHNN, SYGVQD (reference sequence). This CDR3 comprises 14 residues. The chain's CDR3 is CASSERPNQETQYF. The CDR3 nucleotides read TGCGCCAGCAGTGAGCGGCCGAACCAAGAGACCCAGTACTTC.

This chain connects TRBV5-1 to TRBJ1-5; TRBD1 matches 8 bases. J was trimmed by 4 bases and V by 3 bases; bases with no gene match: 6. Germline V gene lookup returns CDR1 SGHRS and CDR2 YFSETQ. The CDR3 runs to 15 residues. The CDR3, as DNA: TGCGCCAGCAGCTCCGAAGGACAGGGAAATCAGCCCCAGCATTTT. It yields the protein CASSSEGQGNQPQHF.

The chain recombines TRBV6-5 with TRBJ2-1; tentatively, D is TRBD2 (5 bases). V lost 8 bases and J 6 bases, leaving 14 bases between the germline ends. The CDR3 runs to 13 residues. Germline CDR1 MNHEY, CDR2 SVGAGI. The CDR3 is CASWSRRPNEQFF. CDR3 coding DNA: TGTGCCAGCTGGTCTAGGAGGCCCAATGAGCAGTTCTTC.

This chain uses TRBV10-3 with TRBJ1-1, with D possibly matching TRBD1 (5 bases). The CDR3 spans 11 residues. Germline V lookup: CDR1 ENHRY, CDR2 SYGVKD. Trimming pared 11 bases from V and 4 bases from J, leaving 11 bases between. CDR3 protein: CAVGDRTEAFF. The CDR3, as DNA: TGTGCCGTGGGGGATCGCACTGAAGCTTTCTTT.

CDR3 loop: CASSPSGRASGMNNEQFF. The DNA of the CDR3 is TGTGCCAGTAGTCCATCCGGTCGGGCTAGCGGGATGAACAATGAGCAGTTCTTC. The chain is built from TRBV19 and TRBJ2-1, with TRBD2 identical over 9 bases. This CDR3 is 18 amino acids long. V was pared by 5 bases and J by 5 bases, with 16 bases of the junction left unmatched. Germline CDR1 LNHDA, CDR2 SQIVND (reference sequence).

This chain joins TRBV28 and TRBJ2-3; D is uncertain. This CDR3 contains 12 residues. Between the trimmed V and J ends, which lost 8 bases and 5 bases, there was a span of 11 bases. Per the germline V gene, CDR1 is MDHEN and CDR2 is SYDVKM. The CDR3 coding sequence is TGTGCCAGCCGTCCGAGTGTAGATACGCAGTATTTT. It codes for CASRPSVDTQYF.

This sequence joins TRBV5-1 and TRBJ1-1; TRBD1 might be the D (5 bases). Germline assignment: CDR1 SGHRS and CDR2 YFSETQ. The CDR3 length is 15 residues. Trimming removed 1 base from V and 6 bases from J, with 16 bases in between. The CDR3 bases are TGCGCCAGCAGCTTGAAATCGGGGGGTCCCTCTGAAGCTTTCTTT. Translating it yields CASSLKSGGPSEAFF.

V and J are TRBV11-3 and TRBJ2-7, with TRBD2 as a possible D gene (6 bases). The germline V gene has CDR1 SGHNT and CDR2 YENEEA. Trimming removed 5 bases from V and 5 bases from J, with 16 bases in between. The length of the CDR3 is 14 residues. The CDR3 bases are TGTGCCAGCAGCCCGCGACTAGGCGCCCACGAGCAGTACTTC. Its translation is CASSPRLGAHEQYF. The full variable domain, in which reference TRBV11-3 and TRBJ2-7 provide the parts outside the CDR3, is EAGVVQSPRYKIIEKKQPVAFWCNPISGHNTLYWYLQNLGQGPELLIRYENEEAVDDSQLPKDRFSAERLKGVDSTLKIQPAELGDSAVYLCASSPRLGAHEQYFGPGTRLTVT.

The V and J genes are TRBV15 and TRBJ1-5; 8 bases match TRBD1. V gave up 0 bases and J gave up 6 bases; unmatched junction bases: 10. Looked up from germline, CDR1 is LNHNV and CDR2 is YYDKDF (reference sequence). The CDR3 contains 17 residues. The CDR3 DNA is TGTGCCACCAGCAGAGAACATCAGGGGGCGCCGGGTCAGCCCCAGCATTTT. Protein: CATSREHQGAPGQPQHF.

The chain has TRBV5-1 and TRBJ2-5, with 11 bases aligning to TRBD2. J gave up 5 bases and V 4 bases, and 7 bases lay outside the gene matches. Germline V gene data show CDR1 as SGHRS and CDR2 as YFSETQ. This CDR3 comprises 15 residues. The CDR3 nucleotides are TGCGCCAGCAGCGATCTACTAGCGGGAGTGGAGACCCAGTACTTC. Translation gives CASSDLLAGVETQYF. Supplemented by reference TRBV5-1 and TRBJ2-5, the full variable domain reads KAGVTQTPRYLIKTRGQQVTLSCSPISGHRSVSWYQQTPGQGLQFLFEYFSETQRNKGNFPGRFSGRQFSNSRSEMNVSTLELGDSALYLCASSDLLAGVETQYFGPGTRLLVL.

This clone showed up just once. J is TRBJ2-3 and V is TRBV11-1; no clear D gene. V was pared by 2 bases and J by 1 base, with 10 bases between. The CDR3 runs 15 residues. The germline gives CDR1 SGHAT, CDR2 FQDESV (reference sequence). The CDR3 coding sequence is TGTGCCAGCAGCTTAAACGCAGGCCGCACAGATACGCAGTATTTT. Encoded protein: CASSLNAGRTDTQYF.

This rearrangement joins TRBV19 to TRBJ1-2, with 8 positions matching TRBD1. Germline values: CDR1 LNHDA, CDR2 SQIVND (reference sequence). This CDR3 comprises 14 residues. The J segment lost 1 base and the V segment lost 5 bases, leaving 3 bases of the junction unmatched. The CDR3 loop reads CASSEDRDNYGYTF. The CDR3 coding sequence is TGTGCCAGTAGTGAGGACAGGGATAACTATGGCTACACCTTC. Full variable domain (rest looked up from reference TRBV19 and TRBJ1-2): DGGITQSPKYLFRKEGQNVTLSCEQNLNHDAMYWYRQDPGQGLRLIYYSQIVNDFQKGDIAEGYSVSREKKESFPLTVTSAQKNPTAFYLCASSEDRDNYGYTFGSGTRLTVV.

This clone was detected once. The chain is built from TRBV7-9 and TRBJ2-7; TRBD1 matches 7 bases. Germline CDR1 is SEHNR and CDR2 is FQNEAQ (reference sequence). The trim removed 8 bases at V and 5 bases at J, leaving 21 bases unmatched. CDR3 length: 17 residues. The DNA of the CDR3 is TGTGCCAGCGCCCTCGCCCGCCCGGGACAGAAGAACGACGAGCAGTACTTC. Translation: CASALARPGQKNDEQYF.

The rearrangement joins TRBV19 to TRBJ2-7; D call uncertain. The germline V gene encodes CDR1 LNHDA and CDR2 SQIVND (reference sequence). Trimming cost V 3 bases and J 2 bases, with 5 bases left between them. The CDR3 sequence is 12 residues long. DNA of the CDR3: TGTGCCAGTAGTATTTTAGCCTACGAGCAGTACTTC. Translation gives CASSILAYEQYF.

The chain employs TRBV15 and TRBJ1-1; D uncertain. The germline V gene encodes CDR1 LNHNV and CDR2 YYDKDF (reference sequence). Trimming took off 2 bases at V and 1 base at J, with 8 bases between the two ends. This CDR3 is built from 14 residues. Here the CDR3 reads CATSRSKGNTEAFF. CDR3 coding DNA: TGTGCCACCAGCAGAAGCAAGGGGAACACTGAAGCTTTCTTT.

The chain's CDR3 is CAISGGNSTDTQYF. As DNA, the CDR3 is TGTGCCATCAGTGGGGGCAATAGCACAGATACGCAGTATTTT. The rearrangement links TRBV10-3 to TRBJ2-3; D is possibly TRBD1 (5 bases). Germline CDR1 reads ENHRY; CDR2 reads SYGVKD. The CDR3 contains 14 residues. V lost 4 bases and J lost 0, with 8 bases in between.

The rearrangement joins TRBV11-2 to TRBJ1-4; D remains unclear. The CDR3 loop spans 16 amino acids. Germline V CDR1 and CDR2: SGHAT, FQNNGV. V shed 3 bases and J shed 5 bases, with 16 bases lying between them. The CDR3 reads CASSFKSEGNNEKLFF. Written as DNA, the CDR3 is TGTGCCAGCAGCTTTAAAAGTGAGGGAAACAATGAAAAACTGTTTTTT.

V is TRBV7-9 and J is TRBJ2-5; no reliable D call. Germline V gene data show CDR1 as SEHNR and CDR2 as FQNEAQ (reference sequence). The CDR3 is made up of 14 amino acids. Trimming took off 1 base at V and 5 bases at J, with 11 bases between the two ends. The CDR3 nucleotides are TGTGCCAGCAGCTTAGGTCCGGGCCGGGAGACCCAGTACTTC. Translated, it gives CASSLGPGRETQYF.

This sequence joins TRBV4-2 and TRBJ2-7, with D unresolved. Trimming left V 2 bases short and J 6 bases short, with 14 bases between. From germline, CDR1 is LGHNA and CDR2 YNFKEQ. CDR3 length: 14 amino acids. The CDR3 loop is CASSQHPWEGEQYF. The CDR3 nucleotides are TGTGCCAGCAGCCAACACCCATGGGAAGGCGAGCAGTACTTC.

The chain links TRBV5-6 to TRBJ1-1; D remains ambiguous. CDR3 length: 15 amino acids. Trimming took 0 bases from V and 3 from J, leaving 12 bases between them. Germline CDR1 reads SGHDT; CDR2 reads YYEEEE. CDR3 region: CASSLAWRRYTEAFF. The DNA of the CDR3 is TGTGCCAGCAGCTTGGCCTGGAGACGATACACTGAAGCTTTCTTT.

The chain is built from TRBV7-3 and TRBJ2-2; 12 nucleotides align to TRBD2. The germline V gene encodes CDR1 SGHTA and CDR2 FQGTGA. This CDR3 has 16 amino acids. The V and J ends lost 4 bases and 1 base, in that order; junction bases with no gene match: 1. The DNA of the CDR3 is TGTGCCAGCAGCTCGACTAGCGGGGGGAACACCGGGGAGCTGTTTTTT. Translation: CASSSTSGGNTGELFF. The complete variable domain, with remaining parts taken from reference TRBV7-3 and TRBJ2-2, reads GAGVSQTPSNKVTEKGKYVELRCDPISGHTALYWYRQSLGQGPEFLIYFQGTGAADDSGLPNDRFFAVRPEGSVSTLKIQRTERGDSAVYLCASSSTSGGNTGELFFGEGSRLTVL.

In its sample, this clone was seen once. The chain is built from TRBV5-4 and TRBJ2-7; a possible D gene is TRBD1 (6 bases). Germline-derived CDR1 and CDR2 are SGHNT and YYREEE (reference sequence). The V gene lost 4 bases and the J gene lost 3 bases, with 17 bases spanning the gap. CDR3 length: 15 amino acids. This CDR3 is CASSASRQGFYEQYF. In DNA form, the CDR3 reads TGTGCCAGCAGCGCTAGCAGGCAGGGGTTCTACGAGCAGTACTTC.

The chain combines TRBV6-6 with TRBJ2-2; D is possibly TRBD2 (5 bases). CDR3 length equals 15 residues. V was trimmed by 1 base and J by 2 bases, leaving 8 bases between them. Looked up from germline, CDR1 is MNHNY and CDR2 is SVGAGI (reference sequence). CDR3 sequence reads: CASSYLEANTGELFF. The CDR3 DNA is TGTGCCAGCAGTTACTTGGAGGCTAACACCGGGGAGCTGTTTTTT.

CDR3 coding DNA: TGTGCCAGCAGCTTGGGGGCAGGGGGTTCTGGAAACACCATATATTTT. Protein: CASSLGAGGSGNTIYF. The V gene is TRBV5-4, the J gene TRBJ1-3; 7 bases map to TRBD1. Losses at the gene ends were 0 bases for V and 1 base for J; bases not matched to a gene: 4. The CDR3 covers 16 residues. The germline CDR1 and CDR2 sequences are SGHNT and YYREEE (reference sequence).